These T cell receptor beta chains were read from a single sample in a study of technical replicates of blood from a few donors. The method was immunoSEQ multiplex PCR; TCRdb's version includes in-frame clones alone and lacks a portion of them. The sample lists around 72,000 clones, 90% to 95% occurring once. The specimen sequenced was T cells isolated from PBMCs. The receptors originated from a human donor in good health. Some clones in this sample may be carry-over from other donors' samples. CDR3s include the opening cysteine and the closing phenylalanine or tryptophan. Each record gives: D gene, clone size, J gene, V gene, CDR3 protein, CDR3 DNA. The D gene is left open where the match is weak. Only some rows state a clone size, as once, few, many or a class for expanded clones.

>TRBD2|NA|TRBJ2-5|TRBV2
CASSWGLAGGGLQETQYF
TGTGCCAGCAGCTGGGGACTAGCGGGAGGAGGACTCCAAGAGACCCAGTACTTC
>NA|NA|TRBJ1-2|TRBV7-2
CASSLSREIYGYTF
TGTGCCAGCAGCTTATCAAGAGAGATCTATGGCTACACCTTC
>NA|NA|TRBJ2-4|TRBV19
CASSILEGAKNIQYF
TGTGCCAGTAGTATTTTGGAGGGGGCCAAAAACATTCAGTACTTC
>TRBD2|NA|TRBJ2-7|TRBV15
CATSGLAGIVYEQYF
TGTGCCACCAGCGGACTAGCGGGGATAGTCTACGAGCAGTACTTC
>NA|NA|TRBJ1-1|TRBV5-8
CASRQGNTEAFF
TGTGCCAGCAGACAGGGGAACACTGAAGCTTTCTTT
>TRBD1|NA|TRBJ1-1|TRBV15
CATSRPNRGETEAFF
TGTGCCACCAGCAGACCAAACAGGGGGGAAACTGAAGCTTTCTTT
>NA|NA|TRBJ2-7|TRBV11-2
CASSLAPQSRYGSYEQYF
TGTGCCAGCAGCTTAGCACCCCAATCCAGGTACGGCTCCTACGAGCAGTACTTC
>NA|NA|TRBJ2-3|TRBV6-6
CASMRGVGTDTQYF
TGTGCCAGCATGCGGGGCGTGGGCACAGATACGCAGTATTTT
>NA|NA|TRBJ2-7|TRBV11-3
CASSHRDFDEQYF
TGTGCCAGCAGCCACCGGGACTTCGACGAGCAGTACTTC
>NA|NA|TRBJ2-7|TRBV5-1
CASSFDRHEQYF
TGCGCCAGCAGTTTTGACAGGCACGAGCAGTACTTC
>TRBD1|NA|TRBJ2-7|TRBV7-8
CASSARTGGNYEQYF
TGTGCCAGCAGCGCACGGACAGGGGGTAACTACGAGCAGTACTTC
>NA|NA|TRBJ1-4|TRBV7-9
CASSLVLIATNEKLFF
TGTGCCAGCAGCTTAGTCCTTATTGCAACTAATGAAAAACTGTTTTTT
>TRBD1|NA|TRBJ1-1|TRBV6-1
CASRGQLVMNTEAFF
TGTGCCAGCAGGGGACAGTTAGTCATGAACACTGAAGCTTTCTTT
>TRBD1|NA|TRBJ2-7|TRBV6-5
CASSYSLTGDYEQYF
TGTGCCAGCAGTTACTCGTTGACAGGGGACTACGAGCAGTACTTC
>TRBD2|NA|TRBJ2-1|TRBV9
CASSVLAGGNEQFF
TGTGCCAGCAGCGTATTAGCGGGGGGCAATGAGCAGTTCTTC
>TRBD2|NA|TRBJ2-1|TRBV27
CATRGTSGGYTYNEQFF
TGTGCCACCCGTGGGACTAGCGGGGGCTATACCTACAATGAGCAGTTCTTC
>NA|NA|TRBJ2-7|TRBV28
CASRSGTEIYEQYF
TGTGCCAGCAGGAGCGGTACTGAGATCTACGAGCAGTACTTC
>TRBD1|NA|TRBJ2-7|TRBV30
CAWSLTGDEQYF
TGTGCCTGGAGTTTAACAGGGGACGAGCAGTACTTC
>TRBD1|NA|TRBJ1-4|TRBV5-8
CASSFVPLVDRGPGF
TGTGCCAGCAGCTTTGTTCCCCTGGTGGACAGGGGGCCTGGGTTC
>NA|NA|TRBJ2-7|TRBV27
CASSLSQSYEQYF
TGTGCCAGCAGTTTATCCCAGTCCTACGAGCAGTACTTC
>TRBD2|NA|TRBJ2-1|TRBV27
CASSPGTSGYNEQFF
TGTGCCAGCAGTCCCGGGACTAGCGGTTACAATGAGCAGTTCTTC
>TRBD1|NA|TRBJ1-5|TRBV4-1
CASSLPTGDSSGQPQHF
TGCGCCAGCAGCCTACCAACAGGGGATTCCTCGGGGCAGCCCCAGCATTTT
>TRBD1|NA|TRBJ2-5|TRBV5-1
CASSLWTGSGETQYF
TGCGCCAGCAGCCTCTGGACAGGGTCCGGAGAGACCCAGTACTTC
>NA|NA|TRBJ1-1|TRBV2
CASSDEKNTEAFF
TGTGCCAGCAGTGATGAGAAAAACACTGAAGCTTTCTTT
>TRBD1|NA|TRBJ1-4|TRBV29-1
CSVEDVAGGNEKLFF
TGCAGCGTTGAAGACGTGGCAGGGGGGAATGAAAAACTGTTTTTT
>NA|NA|TRBJ2-1|TRBV4-1
CASSHPGTSYNEQFF
TGCGCCAGCAGCCATCCCGGGACAAGCTACAATGAGCAGTTCTTC
>TRBD1|NA|TRBJ1-3|TRBV11-2
CASSPIDRGGNTIYF
TGTGCCAGCAGCCCGATAGACAGGGGTGGAAACACCATATATTTT
>NA|NA|TRBJ1-5|TRBV19
CASSMAAGDQPQHF
TGTGCCAGTAGTATGGCCGCGGGGGATCAGCCCCAGCATTTT
>TRBD1|once|TRBJ2-7|TRBV30
CASRDRGVYEQYF
TGTGCCTCCCGAGACAGGGGGGTCTACGAGCAGTACTTC
>TRBD2|once|TRBJ2-3|TRBV7-8
CASSDPSGRRDTQYF
TGTGCCAGCAGCGACCCATCCGGGAGGAGGGATACGCAGTATTTT
>NA|NA|TRBJ1-1|TRBV25-1
CASRRYRDNTEAFF
TGTGCCAGCAGGAGATACAGGGACAACACTGAAGCTTTCTTT
>NA|NA|TRBJ1-1|TRBV14
CASSISQFFNTEAFF
TGTGCCAGCAGCATAAGTCAGTTTTTCAACACTGAAGCTTTCTTT
>NA|NA|TRBJ2-7|TRBV11-2
CASSANYEQYF
TGTGCCAGCAGCGCTAACTACGAGCAGTACTTC
>NA|NA|TRBJ1-4|TRBV19
CASRKWGEAGEKLFF
TGTGCCAGTAGGAAATGGGGGGAAGCGGGTGAAAAACTGTTTTTT
>TRBD2|NA|TRBJ2-1|TRBV11-2
CASSLRVKTSGGGEQFF
TGTGCCAGCAGCTTACGGGTGAAGACTAGCGGGGGGGGTGAGCAGTTCTTC
>TRBD1|NA|TRBJ1-2|TRBV11-2
CASSYRDRGDYGYTF
TGTGCCAGCAGCTACCGGGACAGGGGGGACTATGGCTACACCTTC
>NA|NA|TRBJ2-3|TRBV5-1
CASSSSPGTDTQYF
TGCGCCAGCAGCTCGAGCCCCGGGACAGATACGCAGTATTTT
>TRBD1|NA|TRBJ2-1|TRBV18
CASRGTGGTNEQFF
TGTGCCAGCCGTGGGACAGGGGGGACCAATGAGCAGTTCTTC
>TRBD1|NA|TRBJ2-2|TRBV11-3
CASSSRDRVRTGELFF
TGTGCCAGCAGCTCCCGGGACAGGGTCCGCACCGGGGAGCTGTTTTTT
>TRBD2|once|TRBJ2-2|TRBV11-2
CASSLVPSGSSANTGELFF
TGTGCCAGCAGCTTAGTCCCCAGCGGGAGTTCGGCGAACACCGGGGAGCTGTTTTTT
>TRBD2|NA|TRBJ2-1|TRBV9
CASSVYSGGDEQFF
TGTGCCAGCAGCGTATATAGCGGGGGGGATGAGCAGTTCTTC